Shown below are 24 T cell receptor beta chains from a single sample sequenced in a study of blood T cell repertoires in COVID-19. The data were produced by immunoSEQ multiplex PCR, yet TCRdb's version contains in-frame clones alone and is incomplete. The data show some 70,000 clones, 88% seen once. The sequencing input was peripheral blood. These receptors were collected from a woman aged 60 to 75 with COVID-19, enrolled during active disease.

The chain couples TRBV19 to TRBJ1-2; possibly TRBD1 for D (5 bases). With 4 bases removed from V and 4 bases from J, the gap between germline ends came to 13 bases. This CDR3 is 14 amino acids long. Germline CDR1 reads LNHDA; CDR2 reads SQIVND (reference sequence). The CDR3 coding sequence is TGTGCCAGTAGTACGGGTCCGGGGGTCTATGGCTACACCTTC. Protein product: CASSTGPGVYGYTF.

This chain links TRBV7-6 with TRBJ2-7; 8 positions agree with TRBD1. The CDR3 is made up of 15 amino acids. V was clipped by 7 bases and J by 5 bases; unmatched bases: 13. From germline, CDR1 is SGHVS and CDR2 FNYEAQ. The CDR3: CASTVDPGGSNEQYF. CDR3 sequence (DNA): TGTGCCAGCACCGTCGATCCAGGGGGCTCGAACGAGCAGTACTTC.

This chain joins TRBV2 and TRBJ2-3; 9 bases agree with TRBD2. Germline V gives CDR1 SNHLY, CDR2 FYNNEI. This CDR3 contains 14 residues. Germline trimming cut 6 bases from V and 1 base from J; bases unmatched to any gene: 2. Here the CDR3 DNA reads TGTGCCAGCAGCCCTAGCGGGGGCACAGATACGCAGTATTTT. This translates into CASSPSGGTDTQYF.

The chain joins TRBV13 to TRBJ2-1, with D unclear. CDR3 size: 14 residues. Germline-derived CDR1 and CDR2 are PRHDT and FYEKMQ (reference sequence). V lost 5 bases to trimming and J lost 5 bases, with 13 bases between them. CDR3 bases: TGTGCCAGCAGCGCCCGACAACTTAACAATGAGCAGTTCTTC. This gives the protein CASSARQLNNEQFF.

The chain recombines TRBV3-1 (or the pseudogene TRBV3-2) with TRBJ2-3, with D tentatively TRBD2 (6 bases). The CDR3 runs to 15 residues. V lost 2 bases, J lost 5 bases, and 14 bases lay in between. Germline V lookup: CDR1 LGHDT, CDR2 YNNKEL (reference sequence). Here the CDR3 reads CASSQTLRAGDTQYF. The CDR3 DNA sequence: TGTGCCAGCAGCCAAACACTTCGAGCGGGAGATACGCAGTATTTT.

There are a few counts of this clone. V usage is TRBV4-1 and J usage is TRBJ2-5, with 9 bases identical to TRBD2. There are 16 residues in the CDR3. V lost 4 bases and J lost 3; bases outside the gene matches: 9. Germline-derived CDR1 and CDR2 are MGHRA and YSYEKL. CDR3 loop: CASSLDRGGGEETQYF. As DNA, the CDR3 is TGCGCCAGCAGCCTAGATAGGGGCGGGGGGGAAGAGACCCAGTACTTC.

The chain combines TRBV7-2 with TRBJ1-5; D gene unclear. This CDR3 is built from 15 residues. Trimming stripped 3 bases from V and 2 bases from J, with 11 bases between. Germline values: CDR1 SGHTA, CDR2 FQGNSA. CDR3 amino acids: CASSFGTEGNQPQHF. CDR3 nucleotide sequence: TGTGCCAGCAGCTTCGGCACCGAGGGCAATCAGCCCCAGCATTTT.

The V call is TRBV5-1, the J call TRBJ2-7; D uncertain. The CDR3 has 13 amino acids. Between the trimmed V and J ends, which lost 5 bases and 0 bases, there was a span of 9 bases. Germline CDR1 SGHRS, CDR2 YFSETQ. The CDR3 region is CASSVSYSYEQYF. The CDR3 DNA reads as TGCGCCAGCAGTGTCTCCTACTCCTACGAGCAGTACTTC.

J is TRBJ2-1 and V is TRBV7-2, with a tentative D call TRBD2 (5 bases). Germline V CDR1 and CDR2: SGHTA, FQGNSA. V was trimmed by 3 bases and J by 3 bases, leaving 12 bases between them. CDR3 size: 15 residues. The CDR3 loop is CASSFQRGHYNEQFF. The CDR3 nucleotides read TGTGCCAGCAGCTTCCAACGCGGGCACTACAATGAGCAGTTCTTC.

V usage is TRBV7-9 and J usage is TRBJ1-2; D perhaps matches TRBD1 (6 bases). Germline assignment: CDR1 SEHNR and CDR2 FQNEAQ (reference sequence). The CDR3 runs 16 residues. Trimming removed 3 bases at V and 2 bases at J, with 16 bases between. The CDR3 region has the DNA TGTGCCAGCAGCTTCAAAGAGAGGACAGACAACTATGGCTACACCTTC. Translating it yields CASSFKERTDNYGYTF. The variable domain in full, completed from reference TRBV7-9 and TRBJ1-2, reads DTGVSQNPRHKITKRGQNVTFRCDPISEHNRLYWYRQTLGQGPEFLTYFQNEAQLEKSRLLSDRFSAERPKGSFSTLEIQRTEQGDSAMYLCASSFKERTDNYGYTFGSGTRLTVV.

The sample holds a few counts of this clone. The CDR3 nucleotides are TGTGCCAGCTCTCGGGACTTAGGGATTGATGAGCAGTTCTTC. Translating gives CASSRDLGIDEQFF. The V and J genes are TRBV2 and TRBJ2-1; tentatively, D is TRBD2 (6 bases). V was clipped by 8 bases and J by 8 bases, with 19 bases between them. CDR3 length: 14 residues. The germline gives CDR1 SNHLY, CDR2 FYNNEI.

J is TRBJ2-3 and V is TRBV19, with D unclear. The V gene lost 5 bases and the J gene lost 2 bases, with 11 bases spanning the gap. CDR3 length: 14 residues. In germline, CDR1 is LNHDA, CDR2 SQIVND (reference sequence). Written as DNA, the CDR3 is TGTGCCAGTAGTCCCACAGATTACACAGATACGCAGTATTTT. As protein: CASSPTDYTDTQYF.

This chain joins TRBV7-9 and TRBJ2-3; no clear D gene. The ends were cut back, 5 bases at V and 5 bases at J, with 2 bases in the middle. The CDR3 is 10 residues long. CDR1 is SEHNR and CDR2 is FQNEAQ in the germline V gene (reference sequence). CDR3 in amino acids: CASSLDTQYF. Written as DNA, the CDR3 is TGTGCCAGCAGCCTAGATACGCAGTATTTT.

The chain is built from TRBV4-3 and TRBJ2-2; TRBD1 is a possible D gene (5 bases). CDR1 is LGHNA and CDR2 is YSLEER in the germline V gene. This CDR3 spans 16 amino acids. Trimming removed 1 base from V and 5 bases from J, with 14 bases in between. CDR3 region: CASSQAWGTVTGELFF. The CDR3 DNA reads TGCGCCAGCAGCCAAGCGTGGGGCACCGTAACCGGGGAGCTGTTTTTT.

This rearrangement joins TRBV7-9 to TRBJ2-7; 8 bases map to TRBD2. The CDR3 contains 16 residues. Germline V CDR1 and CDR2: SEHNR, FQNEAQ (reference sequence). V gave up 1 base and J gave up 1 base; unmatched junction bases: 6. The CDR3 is CASSLGASGSSYEQYF. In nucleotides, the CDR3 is TGTGCCAGCAGCTTAGGGGCTAGCGGGTCTTCCTACGAGCAGTACTTC.

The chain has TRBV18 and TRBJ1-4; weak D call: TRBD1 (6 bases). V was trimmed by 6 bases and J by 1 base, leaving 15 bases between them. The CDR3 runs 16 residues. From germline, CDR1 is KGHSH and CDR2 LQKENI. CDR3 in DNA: TGTGCCAGCTCGTCCAGGGGAAGGGGAACTAATGAAAAACTGTTTTTT. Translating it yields CASSSRGRGTNEKLFF.

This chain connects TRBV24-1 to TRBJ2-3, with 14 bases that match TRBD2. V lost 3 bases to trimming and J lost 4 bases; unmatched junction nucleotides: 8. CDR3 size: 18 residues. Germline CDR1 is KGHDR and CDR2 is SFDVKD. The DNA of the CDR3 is TGTGCCACCAGTGATGAACCGGGACTAGCGGGAGCCCCAGATACGCAGTATTTT. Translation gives CATSDEPGLAGAPDTQYF.

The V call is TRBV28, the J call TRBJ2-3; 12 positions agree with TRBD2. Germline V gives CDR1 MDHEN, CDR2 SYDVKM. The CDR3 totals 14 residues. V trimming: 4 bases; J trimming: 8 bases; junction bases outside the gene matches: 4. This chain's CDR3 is CASSSASGRGTQYF. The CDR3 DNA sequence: TGTGCCAGCAGTTCAGCTAGCGGGAGGGGTACGCAGTATTTT.

CDR3: CASSEVQGDEKLFF. The CDR3 DNA sequence: TGTGCCAGCAGTGAAGTCCAGGGGGACGAAAAACTGTTTTTT. The chain is built from TRBV2 and TRBJ1-4, with TRBD1 matching over 7 bases. The CDR3 runs 14 residues. Per the germline V gene, CDR1 is SNHLY and CDR2 is FYNNEI. J lost 8 bases, V lost 1 base, and 4 bases had no gene match.

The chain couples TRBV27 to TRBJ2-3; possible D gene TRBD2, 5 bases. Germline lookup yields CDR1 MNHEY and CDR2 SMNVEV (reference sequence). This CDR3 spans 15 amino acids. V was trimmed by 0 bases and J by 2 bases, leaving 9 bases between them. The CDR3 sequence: CASSLSSLATDTQYF. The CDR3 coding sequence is TGTGCCAGCAGTTTATCAAGCCTAGCCACAGATACGCAGTATTTT.

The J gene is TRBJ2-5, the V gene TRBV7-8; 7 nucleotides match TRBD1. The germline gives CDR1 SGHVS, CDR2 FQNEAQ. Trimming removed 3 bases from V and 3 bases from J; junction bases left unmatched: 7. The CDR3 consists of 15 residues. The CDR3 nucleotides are TGTGCCAGCAGCTTCGCTACAGGGGTAGAAGAGACCCAGTACTTC. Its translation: CASSFATGVEETQYF.

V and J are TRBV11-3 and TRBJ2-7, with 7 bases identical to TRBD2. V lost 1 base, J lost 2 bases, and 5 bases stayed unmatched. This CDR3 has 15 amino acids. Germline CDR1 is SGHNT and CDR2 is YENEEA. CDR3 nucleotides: TGTGCCAGCAGCTTAGGGGGAGGGCCAGCCTACGAGCAGTACTTC. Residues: CASSLGGGPAYEQYF.

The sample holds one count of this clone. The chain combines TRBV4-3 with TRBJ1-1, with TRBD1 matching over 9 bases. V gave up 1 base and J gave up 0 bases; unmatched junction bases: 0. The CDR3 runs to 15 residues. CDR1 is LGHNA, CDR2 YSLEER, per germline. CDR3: CASSQGTGVNTEAFF. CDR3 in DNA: TGCGCCAGCAGCCAAGGGACAGGGGTGAACACTGAAGCTTTCTTT.

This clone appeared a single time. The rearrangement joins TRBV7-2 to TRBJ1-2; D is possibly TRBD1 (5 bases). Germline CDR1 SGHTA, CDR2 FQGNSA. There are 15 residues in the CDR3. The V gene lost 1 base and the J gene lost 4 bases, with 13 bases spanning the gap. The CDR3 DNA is TGTGCCAGCAGCTTAGTCGGGGGTGAAATCTATGGCTACACCTTC. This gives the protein CASSLVGGEIYGYTF.